This T cell receptor (beta chain) was found in a study of blood T cells in healthy people across ages. Together with a sample-barcoded 5' primer, a J-beta primer mix was included in a second PCR lasting roughly 6 to 12 cycles. TCRdb reprocessed the 5' RACE reads with MiXCR, giving one entry per CDR3 protein. Of around 710,000 distinct CDR3 sequences listed, about 42% are singletons. CDR1 is MGHRA, CDR2 YSYEKL, per germline. Trimming cost V 0 bases and J 2 bases, with 9 bases left between them. The CDR3 has 15 amino acids. General observations from the study: Comparison with aged donors showed that long-lived donors had more naive CD4+ cells and higher diversity. Strong correlation was found linking TCR beta diversity to naive T cell percentage.

This clonotype turned up a few times. The antigen is undetermined. This chain uses TRBV4-1 with TRBJ2-3; the D gene is possibly TRBD1 (5 bases). This receptor was obtained from a woman aged 60-75 years in good health. Source material: blood. Written as DNA, the CDR3 is TGCGCCAGCAGCCAAGATGACAGAAACACAGATACGCAGTATTTT. Translation gives CASSQDDRNTDTQYF.